A selection of T cell receptor beta chains follows, all from one sample in a study of T cell repertoires in cytomegalovirus infection. One entry per CDR3 protein results from TCRdb running MiXCR on the reads. The data contain 640,000 or so distinct CDR3 sequences, about 30% of them seen just once; the ten biggest clones take up 18%. No antigen is known for these receptors. Here the sequenced sample was cultured PBMCs, taken from culture after CMV antigen stimulation. All receptors come from a human donor in good health (CMV status not recorded). Some clones in this sample may be carry-over from other donors' samples. CDR3s include the opening cysteine and the closing phenylalanine or tryptophan. A D gene is named only where the DNA matches it firmly. Part of the rows lack a size; the others show once, few, many or a class for expanded clones.

length	V	D	size	J	CDR3	DNA
14	TRBV12-3/TRBV12-4	NA	many	TRBJ1-4	CASRGPNIREKLFF	TGTGCCAGCAGGGGCCCGAACATCAGGGAAAAACTGTTTTTT
13	TRBV7-9	NA	NA	TRBJ1-2	CASIPADRRGYTF	TGTGCCAGCATCCCAGCCGATAGACGTGGCTACACCTTC
15	TRBV5-6	NA	NA	TRBJ2-1	CASSSRISLGNEQFF	TGTGCCAGCAGCTCTAGGATCAGCCTGGGCAATGAGCAGTTCTTC
14	TRBV7-9	NA	NA	TRBJ2-7	CASSVGGETYEQYF	TGTGCCAGCAGCGTGGGTGGTGAGACCTACGAGCAGTACTTC
13	TRBV6-1	NA	few	TRBJ2-5	CASWRPVGETQYF	TGTGCCAGCTGGCGGCCGGTCGGGGAGACCCAGTACTTC
15	TRBV20-1	TRBD1	NA	TRBJ1-6	CSAIFQGADNSPLHF	TGCAGTGCTATATTCCAGGGGGCAGATAATTCACCCCTCCACTTT
16	TRBV2	NA	NA	TRBJ2-5	CASSLGSGVLQETQYF	TGTGCCAGCAGTTTGGGGTCAGGGGTCCTCCAAGAGACCCAGTACTTC
14	TRBV7-2	NA	few	TRBJ2-5	CASSLMRDQETQYF	TGTGCCAGCAGCTTAATGCGGGACCAAGAGACCCAGTACTTC
15	TRBV24-1	TRBD1	NA	TRBJ2-3	CATQAGQGFTDTQYF	TGTGCCACTCAAGCAGGACAGGGGTTCACAGATACGCAGTATTTT
17	TRBV4-1	NA	NA	TRBJ1-1	CASSQGRGRDQNTEAFF	TGCGCCAGCAGCCAAGGCAGGGGTCGTGATCAGAACACTGAAGCTTTCTTT
15	TRBV6-1	NA	NA	TRBJ1-6	CASSELGADNSPLHF	TGTGCCAGCAGTGAATTGGGGGCTGACAATTCACCCCTCCACTTT
14	TRBV6-5	NA	few	TRBJ2-1	CASSPRGIGYEQFF	TGTGCCAGCAGCCCTAGGGGAATTGGGTATGAGCAGTTCTTC
13	TRBV7-2	NA	many	TRBJ2-7	CASSFGPSYEQYF	TGTGCCAGCAGCTTTGGGCCCTCCTACGAGCAGTACTTC
18	TRBV6-1	TRBD2	many	TRBJ2-7	CASSTLGGGAGPMYEQYF	TGTGCCAGCAGTACCCTGGGGGGAGGAGCGGGACCGATGTACGAGCAGTACTTC
14	TRBV6-1	NA	many	TRBJ1-5	CASMLGIGNQPQHF	TGTGCCAGCATGTTGGGAATCGGCAATCAGCCCCAGCATTTT
13	TRBV20-1	TRBD1	NA	TRBJ2-7	CSAGPTGYYEQYF	TGCAGTGCGGGCCCGACAGGGTATTACGAGCAGTACTTC
14	TRBV7-2	TRBD2	many	TRBJ2-5	CASNMAGGPQTQYF	TGTGCCAGCAATATGGCGGGGGGGCCGCAGACCCAGTACTTC
16	TRBV12-3/TRBV12-4	TRBD1	NA	TRBJ1-3	CASSYRGGDSGNTIYF	TGTGCCAGCAGCTACAGGGGGGGGGACTCTGGAAACACCATATATTTT
12	TRBV19	NA	NA	TRBJ1-6	CASSIGGTPLHF	TGTGCCAGTAGTATAGGGGGAACACCCCTCCACTTT
13	TRBV3-1	NA	NA	TRBJ2-1	CASCGTANNEQFF	TGTGCCAGCTGCGGGACCGCCAACAATGAGCAGTTCTTC
14	TRBV12-3/TRBV12-4	NA	many	TRBJ1-2	CASSSSRGDRGYTF	TGTGCCAGCAGTTCCTCCCGTGGGGACCGTGGCTACACCTTC
12	TRBV7-9	NA	NA	TRBJ1-1	CASSPGSGEAFF	TGTGCCAGCAGCCCTGGTTCGGGGGAAGCTTTCTTT
11	TRBV20-1	NA	few	TRBJ1-1	CSVGSETEAFF	TGCAGTGTAGGGTCGGAAACTGAAGCTTTCTTT
16	TRBV7-2	TRBD2	many	TRBJ2-2	CASSLFPLAGGRELFF	TGTGCCAGCAGCTTATTCCCGCTAGCGGGGGGTAGGGAGCTGTTTTTT
15	TRBV7-6	NA	few	TRBJ2-7	CASSPGVEGRYEQYF	TGTGCCAGCAGCCCAGGGGTCGAGGGACGGTACGAGCAGTACTTC
17	TRBV11-2	TRBD1	NA	TRBJ2-7	CASSFSQRWDSTYEQYF	TGTGCCAGCAGCTTCTCTCAAAGGTGGGACAGTACCTACGAGCAGTACTTC
14	TRBV27	NA	NA	TRBJ2-1	CASSSLAVNNEQFF	TGTGCCAGCAGCTCTCTGGCAGTAAACAATGAGCAGTTCTTC
14	TRBV7-2	NA	many	TRBJ2-3	CASSLVLRGPPPDF	TGTGCCAGCAGCTTAGTATTGAGAGGGCCCCCGCCAGATTTT
16	TRBV12-3/TRBV12-4	TRBD2	NA	TRBJ2-6	CASRELAGAGANVLTF	TGTGCCAGCAGGGAACTAGCGGGAGCTGGGGCCAACGTCCTGACTTTC
16	TRBV28	TRBD2	NA	TRBJ2-3	CASSSRGRGGTDTQYF	TGTGCCAGCAGCTCCCGAGGGCGGGGGGGGACAGATACGCAGTATTTT
16	TRBV6-2/TRBV6-3	NA	few	TRBJ1-6	CASSLAKGRQSTPLHF	TGTGCCAGCAGCCTCGCCAAGGGACGGCAGTCGACACCCCTCCACTTT
18	TRBV10-3	NA	NA	TRBJ2-1	CAISPLGLPPSSYNEQFF	TGTGCCATCAGTCCCTTAGGGCTGCCACCTAGCTCCTACAATGAGCAGTTCTTC
14	TRBV7-9	NA	NA	TRBJ1-4	CASSLDSGNEKLFF	TGTGCCAGCAGCTTGGACAGCGGTAATGAAAAACTGTTTTTT
15	TRBV5-4	TRBD2	once	TRBJ2-1	CASSSRVSGDNEQFF	TGTGCCAGCAGCTCCCGTGTTAGCGGGGACAATGAGCAGTTCTTC
13	TRBV12-3/TRBV12-4	NA	NA	TRBJ1-2	CASSLAGQGGYTF	TGTGCCAGCAGTTTAGCGGGCCAGGGGGGCTACACCTTC
16	TRBV20-1	NA	NA	TRBJ1-6	CSARDGPSSYNSPLHF	TGCAGTGCTAGGGACGGTCCCAGCTCCTATAATTCACCCCTCCACTTT
13	TRBV20-1	TRBD1	few	TRBJ2-3	CSAGRGSTDTQYF	TGCAGTGCTGGCAGGGGGAGCACAGATACGCAGTATTTT
15	TRBV7-9	TRBD2	NA	TRBJ2-1	CASRLVGGDYNEQFF	TGTGCCAGCAGGCTGGTGGGAGGGGACTACAATGAGCAGTTCTTC
17	TRBV7-2	TRBD2	many	TRBJ2-3	CASSQTFSGSGADTQYF	TGTGCCAGCAGCCAGACCTTCAGCGGGAGCGGGGCAGATACGCAGTATTTT
18	TRBV2	TRBD1	few	TRBJ2-6	CASSDLWTGISGANVLTF	TGTGCCAGCAGTGACTTGTGGACAGGAATCTCTGGGGCCAACGTCCTGACTTTC
16	TRBV27	NA	once	TRBJ2-3	CASSFTYPTSTDTQYF	TGTGCCAGCAGTTTTACCTACCCTACTAGCACAGATACGCAGTATTTT
14	TRBV7-2	NA	many	TRBJ1-6	CASSFRTRDSPLHF	TGTGCCAGCAGCTTTCGGACGCGAGATTCACCCCTCCACTTT
15	TRBV12-3/TRBV12-4	NA	few	TRBJ2-5	CASSLAQAAAETQYF	TGTGCCAGCAGTTTAGCACAGGCGGCCGCGGAGACCCAGTACTTC